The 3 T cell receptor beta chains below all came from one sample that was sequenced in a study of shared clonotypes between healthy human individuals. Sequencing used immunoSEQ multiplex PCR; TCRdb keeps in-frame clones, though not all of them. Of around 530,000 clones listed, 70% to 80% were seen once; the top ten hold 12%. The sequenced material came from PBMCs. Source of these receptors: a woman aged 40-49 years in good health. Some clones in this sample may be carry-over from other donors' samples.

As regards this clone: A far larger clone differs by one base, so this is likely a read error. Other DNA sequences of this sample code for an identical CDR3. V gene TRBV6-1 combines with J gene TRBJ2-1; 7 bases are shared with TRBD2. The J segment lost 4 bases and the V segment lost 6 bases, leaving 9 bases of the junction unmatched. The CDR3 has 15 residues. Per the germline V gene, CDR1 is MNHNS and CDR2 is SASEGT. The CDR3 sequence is CASSDGLADYNEQFF. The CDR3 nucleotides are TGTGCCAGCAGCGATGGTCTAGCGGATTACAATGAGCAGTTCTTC.

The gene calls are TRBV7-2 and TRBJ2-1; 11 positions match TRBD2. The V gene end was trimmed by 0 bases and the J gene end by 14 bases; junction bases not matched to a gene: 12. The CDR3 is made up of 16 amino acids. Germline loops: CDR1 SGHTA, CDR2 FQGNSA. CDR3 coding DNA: TGTGCCAGCAGCTTAGCGACTAGCGGGATTGTGCGGCGGGAGTTCTTC. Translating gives CASSLATSGIVRREFF.

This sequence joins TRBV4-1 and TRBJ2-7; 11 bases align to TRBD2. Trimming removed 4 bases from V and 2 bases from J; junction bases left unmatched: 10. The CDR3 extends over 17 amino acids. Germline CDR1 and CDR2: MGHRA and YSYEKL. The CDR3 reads CASSPLPGTSGTYEQYF. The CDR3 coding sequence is TGCGCCAGCAGCCCTCTTCCCGGGACTAGCGGTACCTACGAGCAGTACTTC.